The following is a T cell receptor (beta chain) sequence with its context. The antigen remains undetermined. Reverse transcribing all isolated RNA meant expressed TCRB transcripts were sequenced. Sequenced by immunoSEQ multiplex PCR; TCRdb stores in-frame clones only, minus some. This sample has around 160,000 clones; around 8% occur once, and the top ten carry about 0.5%. Purity above 98% was achieved in all sorted populations. This sample was included in a study of beta chain features in type 1 diabetes. Study background: Researchers looked at approximately 100,000,000 sorted cells across all samples. Study-level points and caveats: Significant though moderate, a shortening of TCRB CDR3s appeared in all four CD4+ subsets of Type 1 diabetes patients.

The CDR3 has 14 amino acids. The V and J ends lost 5 bases and 7 bases respectively, with 14 bases between them. The germline V gene has CDR1 MDHEN and CDR2 SYDVKM. This sequence joins TRBV28 and TRBJ1-4; tentative D call: TRBD1 (6 bases). The sequenced sample consisted of central memory CD4+ T cells from blood. The receptor's source is a woman younger than 35 with type 1 diabetes. The CDR3 is CASSQVPDSEKLFF. The CDR3 coding sequence is TGTGCCAGCAGTCAAGTCCCGGACAGTGAAAAACTGTTTTTT.